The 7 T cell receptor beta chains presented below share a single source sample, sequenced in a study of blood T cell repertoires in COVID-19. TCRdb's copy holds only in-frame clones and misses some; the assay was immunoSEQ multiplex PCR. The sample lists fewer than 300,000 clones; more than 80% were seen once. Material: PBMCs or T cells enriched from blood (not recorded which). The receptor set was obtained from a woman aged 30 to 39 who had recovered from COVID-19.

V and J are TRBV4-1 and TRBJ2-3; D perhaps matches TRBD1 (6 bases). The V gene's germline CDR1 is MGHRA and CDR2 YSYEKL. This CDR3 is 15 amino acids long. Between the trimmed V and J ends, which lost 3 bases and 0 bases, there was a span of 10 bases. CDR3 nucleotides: TGCGCCAGCAGCCACCCCGACAGGAGCACAGATACGCAGTATTTT. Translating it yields CASSHPDRSTDTQYF.

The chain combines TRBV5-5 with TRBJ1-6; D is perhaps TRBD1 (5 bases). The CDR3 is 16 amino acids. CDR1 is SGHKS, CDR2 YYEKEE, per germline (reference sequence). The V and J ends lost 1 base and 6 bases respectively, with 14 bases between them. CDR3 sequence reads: CASSLHEGAGNSPLHF. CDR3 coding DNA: TGTGCCAGCAGCTTGCATGAAGGGGCTGGTAATTCACCCCTCCACTTT. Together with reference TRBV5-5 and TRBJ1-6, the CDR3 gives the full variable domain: DAGVTQSPTHLIKTRGQQVTLRCSPISGHKSVSWYQQVLGQGPQFIFQYYEKEERGRGNFPDRFSARQFPNYSSELNVNALLLGDSALYLCASSLHEGAGNSPLHFGNGTRLTVT.

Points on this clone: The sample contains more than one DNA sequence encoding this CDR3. The CDR3 DNA reads as TGTGCCAGCAGCTTACAGGGGAACACTGAAGCTTTCTTT. Protein sequence: CASSLQGNTEAFF. This chain joins TRBV7-9 and TRBJ1-1; a possible D gene is TRBD1 (5 bases). The germline CDR1 and CDR2 sequences are SEHNR and FQNEAQ (reference sequence). Trimming took 2 bases from V and 1 from J, leaving 5 bases between them. The CDR3 loop spans 13 amino acids. The complete variable domain, with remaining parts taken from reference TRBV7-9 and TRBJ1-1, reads DTGVSQNPRHKITKRGQNVTFRCDPISEHNRLYWYRQTLGQGPEFLTYFQNEAQLEKSRLLSDRFSAERPKGSFSTLEIQRTEQGDSAMYLCASSLQGNTEAFFGQGTRLTVV.

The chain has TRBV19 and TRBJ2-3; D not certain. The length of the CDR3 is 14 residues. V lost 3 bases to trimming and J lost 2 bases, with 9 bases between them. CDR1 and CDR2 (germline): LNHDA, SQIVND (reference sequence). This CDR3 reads CASSMFYATDTQYF. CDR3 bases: TGTGCCAGTAGTATGTTCTATGCCACAGATACGCAGTATTTT.

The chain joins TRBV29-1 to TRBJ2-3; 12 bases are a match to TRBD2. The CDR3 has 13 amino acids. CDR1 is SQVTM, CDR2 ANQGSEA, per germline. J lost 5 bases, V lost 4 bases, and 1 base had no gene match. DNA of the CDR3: TGCAGCGTTGTACTAGCGGGAGGAGATACGCAGTATTTT. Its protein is CSVVLAGGDTQYF.

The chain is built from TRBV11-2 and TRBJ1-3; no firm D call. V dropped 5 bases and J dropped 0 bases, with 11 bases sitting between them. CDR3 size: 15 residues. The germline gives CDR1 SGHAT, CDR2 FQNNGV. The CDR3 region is CASSRGVLSGNTIYF. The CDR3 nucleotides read TGTGCCAGCAGCCGGGGAGTTCTCTCTGGAAACACCATATATTTT. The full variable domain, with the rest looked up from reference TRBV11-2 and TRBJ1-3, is EAGVAQSPRYKIIEKRQSVAFWCNPISGHATLYWYQQILGQGPKLLIQFQNNGVVDDSQLPKDRFSAERLKGVDSTLKIQPAKLEDSAVYLCASSRGVLSGNTIYFGEGSWLTVV.

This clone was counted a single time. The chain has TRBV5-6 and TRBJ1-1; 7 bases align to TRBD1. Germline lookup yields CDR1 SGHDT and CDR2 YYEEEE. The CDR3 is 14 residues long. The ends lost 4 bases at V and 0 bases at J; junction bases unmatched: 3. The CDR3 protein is CASSGTELNTEAFF. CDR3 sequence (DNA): TGTGCCAGCAGCGGGACAGAACTGAACACTGAAGCTTTCTTT.